The 29 T cell receptor beta chains given below trace back to one sample, sequenced in a study of monozygotic twins with inflammatory bowel disease. TCRdb processed the 5' RACE reads again and assigns one entry to each CDR3 protein, with no DNA. The sample is made up of about 43,000 distinct CDR3 sequences, and the top ten hold less than 6.5% of it. The sample taken for sequencing was blood. These receptors were collected from a human donor with ulcerative colitis or Crohn's disease, or a healthy co-twin of an affected twin (not recorded which).

The rearrangement uses TRBV5-5 and TRBJ2-7; TCRdb's D call, TRBD1, is unchecked because there is no DNA. Germline CDR1 reads SGHKS; CDR2 reads YYEKEE (reference sequence). This CDR3 has 15 amino acids. CDR3 protein: CASSLEQGGTYEQYF.

The chain carries TRBV15 and TRBJ2-3; TCRdb's D call of TRBD1 is untestable without DNA. CDR3 length: 14 amino acids. Germline CDR1 and CDR2: LNHNV and YYDKDF (reference sequence). The CDR3 region is CATSRVSQGDTQYF.

The chain recombines TRBV7-3 with TRBJ2-2; TCRdb's assignment of TRBD1 cannot be checked, as there is no DNA. The CDR3 runs to 18 residues. Germline V gene data show CDR1 as SGHTA and CDR2 as FQGTGA. The chain's CDR3 is CASSLSTGDFANTGELFF.

This chain connects TRBV21-1 to TRBJ2-7. TRBV21-1 is a pseudogene locus. The CDR3 runs 16 residues. The CDR3 spells CASSPRGEKLTYEQYF.

V is TRBV20-1 and J is TRBJ2-3; TCRdb outputs TRBD1, but without DNA this stays unchecked. Germline loops: CDR1 DFQATT, CDR2 SNEGSKA (reference sequence). This CDR3 is built from 14 residues. CDR3 residues: CSAKPGDGTDTQYF.

J is TRBJ2-1 and V is TRBV12-3 or TRBV12-4; absent DNA, TCRdb's TRBD1 call cannot be checked. The CDR3 contains 19 residues. CDR3 amino acids: CASSSPRDGGTGGYNEQFF.

V is TRBV7-2 and J is TRBJ1-2; TCRdb's D call, TRBD1, is unchecked because there is no DNA. Per germline, CDR1 SGHTA and CDR2 FQGNSA. This CDR3 has 17 amino acids. The CDR3 spells CASSSGQGILTFYGYTF.

The V and J genes are TRBV20-1 and TRBJ2-1. The germline gives CDR1 DFQATT, CDR2 SNEGSKA (reference sequence). CDR3 length: 14 amino acids. This chain's CDR3 is CSARDYSSYNEQFF.

The chain employs TRBV5-1 and TRBJ2-3; TCRdb's D call, TRBD2, is unchecked because there is no DNA. Germline-derived CDR1 and CDR2 are SGHRS and YFSETQ. The CDR3 runs 16 residues. The CDR3 loop is CASSTDGGSGTDTQYF.

The chain joins TRBV5-1 to TRBJ1-6; checking the TCRdb D call of TRBD1 is not possible without DNA. This CDR3 has 17 residues. Germline values: CDR1 SGHRS, CDR2 YFSETQ. CDR3: CASSSGNGDRNNSPLHF.

The chain joins TRBV19 to TRBJ1-2. The CDR3 consists of 15 residues. The germline V gene encodes CDR1 LNHDA and CDR2 SQIVND (reference sequence). The CDR3 here is CASSIKGSANYGYTF.

The chain employs TRBV19 and TRBJ2-1. Germline loops: CDR1 LNHDA, CDR2 SQIVND (reference sequence). The CDR3 sequence is 15 residues long. CDR3 in amino acids: CASSMMDGSRNEQFF.

This sequence joins TRBV9 and TRBJ2-3; TCRdb returns TRBD2, unconfirmable since there is no DNA. Germline lookup yields CDR1 SGDLS and CDR2 YYNGEE. This CDR3 region has 17 residues. CDR3 sequence: CASSPRPGTSYTDTQYF. Drawing the rest from reference TRBV9 and TRBJ2-3, the complete variable domain is DSGVTQTPKHLITATGQRVTLRCSPRSGDLSVYWYQQSLDQGLQFLIQYYNGEERAKGNILERFSAQQFPDLHSELNLSSLELGDSALYFCASSPRPGTSYTDTQYFGPGTRLTVL.

This chain links TRBV5-1 with TRBJ2-1; TCRdb names TRBD1, which stays unverified in the absence of DNA. This CDR3 has 16 residues. Germline V gives CDR1 SGHRS, CDR2 YFSETQ. The chain's CDR3 is CASSLDGGASYNEQFF.

The gene calls are TRBV28 and TRBJ1-5; no DNA is available, so the TRBD1 call from TCRdb remains unchecked. CDR1 and CDR2 from the germline V gene are MDHEN and SYDVKM. The CDR3 consists of 14 residues. CDR3 sequence reads: CASRSGQAHQPQHF.

This chain links TRBV9 with TRBJ1-1. The CDR3 runs to 13 residues. Germline-derived CDR1 and CDR2 are SGDLS and YYNGEE. This CDR3 reads CASREGPNTEAFF. The full variable domain, in which reference TRBV9 and TRBJ1-1 provide the parts outside the CDR3, is DSGVTQTPKHLITATGQRVTLRCSPRSGDLSVYWYQQSLDQGLQFLIQYYNGEERAKGNILERFSAQQFPDLHSELNLSSLELGDSALYFCASREGPNTEAFFGQGTRLTVV.

The rearrangement joins TRBV11-2 to TRBJ2-3; TCRdb reports TRBD1, a call that lacks DNA to check it against. The V gene's germline CDR1 is SGHAT and CDR2 FQNNGV. This CDR3 contains 15 residues. CDR3 residues: CASSYDQGPPDTQYF.

V usage is TRBV20-1 and J usage is TRBJ2-2. CDR1 and CDR2 (germline): DFQATT, SNEGSKA (reference sequence). The CDR3 contains 16 residues. The CDR3 here is CSARTTALANTGELFF.

The CDR3 reads CSAYRTSGGRSDEQFF. The chain links TRBV20-1 to TRBJ2-1; TCRdb proposes TRBD2, but this gene call is untestable without DNA. CDR1 DFQATT and CDR2 SNEGSKA come from the germline V gene (reference sequence). The CDR3 consists of 16 residues.

This CDR3 reads CASSPLPGTDTQYF. J is TRBJ2-3 and V is TRBV18. This CDR3 contains 14 residues. In germline, CDR1 is KGHSH, CDR2 LQKENI.

The gene calls are TRBV6-2 or TRBV6-3 and TRBJ2-1; TCRdb outputs TRBD1, but without DNA this stays unchecked. The CDR3 is 15 residues long. Germline CDR1 is MNHEY and CDR2 is SVGEGT. The CDR3 spells CASRIPGQGLGEQFF.

The V call is TRBV29-1, the J call TRBJ1-1; TCRdb designates TRBD1, a call that cannot be tested without DNA. CDR3 length: 15 amino acids. Germline CDR1 and CDR2: SQVTM and ANQGSEA. CDR3 loop: CSVVPGTAMNTEAFF.

The V gene is TRBV6-5, the J gene TRBJ2-7; TCRdb's D gene call, TRBD1, goes unchecked for lack of DNA. The CDR3 sequence is 16 residues long. CDR1 and CDR2 from the germline V gene are MNHEY and SVGAGI. CDR3 sequence: CASSYRSGTEVREQYF.

V usage is TRBV11-1 and J usage is TRBJ2-2; TCRdb designates TRBD1, a call that cannot be tested without DNA. This CDR3 is 20 amino acids long. Germline assignment: CDR1 SGHAT and CDR2 FQDESV (reference sequence). The CDR3 loop reads CACSLVHLIGGRANTGELFF.

V usage is TRBV12-3 or TRBV12-4 and J usage is TRBJ2-3; TCRdb returns TRBD2, unconfirmable since there is no DNA. CDR3 length equals 16 residues. CDR3 sequence: CASRRTTSGFVDTQYF.

V usage is TRBV20-1 and J usage is TRBJ2-7; TCRdb outputs TRBD2, but without DNA this stays unchecked. CDR1 and CDR2 from the germline V gene are DFQATT and SNEGSKA (reference sequence). This CDR3 is built from 12 residues. The CDR3 loop is CSAGRPSYEQYF.

The V call is TRBV7-3, the J call TRBJ1-2. CDR1 is SGHTA and CDR2 is FQGTGA in the germline V gene. This CDR3 has 14 amino acids. CDR3 sequence reads: CASNPMRGGIGYTF. The full variable domain, rest sourced from reference TRBV7-3 and TRBJ1-2, is GAGVSQTPSNKVTEKGKYVELRCDPISGHTALYWYRQSLGQGPEFLIYFQGTGAADDSGLPNDRFFAVRPEGSVSTLKIQRTERGDSAVYLCASNPMRGGIGYTFGSGTRLTVV.

The V gene is TRBV28, the J gene TRBJ1-5. Germline lookup yields CDR1 MDHEN and CDR2 SYDVKM. This CDR3 is 12 amino acids long. The CDR3: CASSRQTQPQHF.

V usage is TRBV7-3 and J usage is TRBJ2-1; without DNA, the TCRdb call of TRBD1 cannot be checked. Germline V gene data show CDR1 as SGHTA and CDR2 as FQGTGA. This CDR3 contains 14 residues. The CDR3 loop reads CASSRRDKGSEQFF.